This T cell receptor beta chain was observed in a study of TIL therapy for anti-PD-1-resistant metastatic lung cancer. Overall study context: Patients had a median age of around 56 years (range about 35-85). Study-level findings and limits: TIL clonotype persistence in blood showed no apparent association with response.

Notes on this clone: Its antigen is still unknown.

V was pared by 4 bases and J by 7 bases, with 11 bases between. The CDR3 extends over 13 amino acids. Looked up from germline, CDR1 is SGHDT and CDR2 is YYEEEE. The time point here: pre-treatment sample, taken before nivolumab and TIL therapy. The libraries were made with immunoSEQ v3. Data came from immunoSEQ multiplex PCR; TCRdb stores just in-frame clones and leaves some out. The sample has 9,500 to 15,000 clones, nearly 80% seen once; the top ten hold around 10%. This TCR came from a person aged 25 to 79 with non-small cell lung cancer. The chain joins TRBV5-6 to TRBJ2-2; unclear D gene. The sequenced sample was blood, obtained at baseline. CDR3 amino acids: CASSHSLSGELFF. The CDR3 coding sequence is TGTGCCAGCAGCCACTCACTCAGCGGGGAGCTGTTTTTT. The full variable domain, in which reference TRBV5-6 and TRBJ2-2 provide the parts outside the CDR3, is DAGVTQSPTHLIKTRGQQVTLRCSPKSGHDTVSWYQQALGQGPQFIFQYYEEEERQRGNFPDRFSGHQFPNYSSELNVNALLLGDSALYLCASSHSLSGELFFGEGSRLTVL.